These 10 T cell receptor beta chains were sequenced from one sample in a study of blood T cell repertoires in COVID-19. Only in-frame clones appear in the TCRdb table, and some are missing; sequencing was by immunoSEQ multiplex PCR. This table holds roughly 120,000 clones, roughly nine tenths found once. The sequencing sample was made of peripheral blood. These receptors were taken from a man between 65 and 79 years old who had recovered from COVID-19.

The rearrangement joins TRBV18 to TRBJ2-1; 13 bases map to TRBD2. V shed 4 bases, J shed 6 bases, and the junction held 6 bases outside the gene matches. Germline V gene data show CDR1 as KGHSH and CDR2 as LQKENI. The CDR3 totals 16 residues. The CDR3 nucleotides are TGTGCCAGCTCACTCACACTAGCGGGAGGGGGCAATGAGCAGTTCTTC. This sequence encodes CASSLTLAGGGNEQFF. The full variable domain, completed using reference TRBV18 and TRBJ2-1, is NAGVMQNPRHLVRRRGQEARLRCSPMKGHSHVYWYRQLPEEGLKFMVYLQKENIIDESGMPKERFSAEFPKEGPSILRIQQVVRGDSAAYFCASSLTLAGGGNEQFFGPGTRLTVL.

V usage is TRBV6-5 and J usage is TRBJ1-1, with a weak D call TRBD1 (6 bases). V was clipped by 8 bases and J by 3 bases, with 10 bases between them. The CDR3 runs 12 residues. Per germline, CDR1 MNHEY and CDR2 SVGAGI. CDR3: CASLGQYTEAFF. The CDR3 DNA follows: TGTGCCAGCCTTGGACAGTACACTGAAGCTTTCTTT.

This clone was seen a single time. V gene TRBV11-2 combines with J gene TRBJ2-7; D perhaps matches TRBD1 (6 bases). Germline V gene sequence: CDR1 SGHAT, CDR2 FQNNGV. CDR3 length equals 15 residues. The V gene lost 0 bases and the J gene lost 3 bases, with 12 bases spanning the gap. This chain's CDR3 is CASSLDGGWYYEQYF. The CDR3, as DNA: TGTGCCAGCAGCTTAGATGGGGGCTGGTACTACGAGCAGTACTTC.

The genes are TRBV28 and TRBJ2-5, with D hard to call. Trimming left V 6 bases short and J 4 bases short, with 12 bases between. This CDR3 is built from 13 residues. Germline CDR1 MDHEN, CDR2 SYDVKM. The CDR3 bases are TGTGCCAGCAGGCCCCGCCGAGCAGAGACCCAGTACTTC. Protein sequence: CASRPRRAETQYF. The full variable domain, its missing parts supplied by reference TRBV28 and TRBJ2-5, is DVKVTQSSRYLVKRTGEKVFLECVQDMDHENMFWYRQDPGLGLRLIYFSYDVKMKEKGDIPEGYSVSREKKERFSLILESASTNQTSMYLCASRPRRAETQYFGPGTRLLVL.

The V call is TRBV28, the J call TRBJ2-3; TRBD2 matches 13 bases. V shed 6 bases, J shed 7 bases, and the junction held 7 bases outside the gene matches. The germline gives CDR1 MDHEN, CDR2 SYDVKM. The CDR3 has 15 amino acids. The CDR3 coding sequence is TGTGCCAGCAGAATGACTAGCGGGAGGTTGAATACGCAGTATTTT. It codes for CASRMTSGRLNTQYF. Together with reference TRBV28 and TRBJ2-3, the CDR3 gives the full variable domain: DVKVTQSSRYLVKRTGEKVFLECVQDMDHENMFWYRQDPGLGLRLIYFSYDVKMKEKGDIPEGYSVSREKKERFSLILESASTNQTSMYLCASRMTSGRLNTQYFGPGTRLTVL.

This clone was counted a single time. The chain links TRBV27 to TRBJ1-4; no clear D gene. Per germline, CDR1 MNHEY and CDR2 SMNVEV (reference sequence). This CDR3 has 14 residues. V gave up 0 bases and J gave up 8 bases, with 10 bases separating them. The CDR3 DNA reads as TGTGCCAGCAGTTTATCTAACAGAATCGAAAAACTGTTTTTT. Its translation: CASSLSNRIEKLFF.

This clone was seen more than once but under ten times. The V call is TRBV19, the J call TRBJ2-7, with no clear D. This CDR3 has 13 residues. Per germline, CDR1 LNHDA and CDR2 SQIVND (reference sequence). V was trimmed by 3 bases and J by 0 bases, leaving 6 bases between them. This CDR3 is CASSMVLSYEQYF. In nucleotides, the CDR3 is TGTGCCAGTAGTATGGTACTCTCCTACGAGCAGTACTTC. Together with reference TRBV19 and TRBJ2-7, the CDR3 gives the full variable domain: DGGITQSPKYLFRKEGQNVTLSCEQNLNHDAMYWYRQDPGQGLRLIYYSQIVNDFQKGDIAEGYSVSREKKESFPLTVTSAQKNPTAFYLCASSMVLSYEQYFGPGTRLTVT.

This chain uses TRBV19 with TRBJ1-1; D is perhaps TRBD1 (5 bases). The CDR3 has 13 residues. The germline V and J ends were trimmed by 7 bases and 1 base, with 10 bases remaining between them. Looked up from germline, CDR1 is LNHDA and CDR2 is SQIVND (reference sequence). The CDR3 coding sequence is TGTGCCAGTATCGGCAGGGCGAACACTGAAGCTTTCTTT. It is translated as CASIGRANTEAFF. Drawing the rest from reference TRBV19 and TRBJ1-1, the complete variable domain is DGGITQSPKYLFRKEGQNVTLSCEQNLNHDAMYWYRQDPGQGLRLIYYSQIVNDFQKGDIAEGYSVSREKKESFPLTVTSAQKNPTAFYLCASIGRANTEAFFGQGTRLTVV.

The chain has TRBV6-1 and TRBJ1-2; TRBD1 is a possible D gene (5 bases). Germline-derived CDR1 and CDR2 are MNHNS and SASEGT. Between the trimmed V and J ends, which lost 0 bases and 8 bases, there was a span of 16 bases. This CDR3 has 15 residues. The chain's CDR3 is CASSEALGQGGGYTF. In DNA form, the CDR3 reads TGTGCCAGCAGTGAAGCGCTTGGCCAGGGTGGAGGCTACACCTTC.

The chain links TRBV24-1 to TRBJ2-1; TRBD1 matches at 10 bases. The CDR3 extends over 13 amino acids. Germline loops: CDR1 KGHDR, CDR2 SFDVKD. Losses at the gene ends were 9 bases for V and 8 bases for J; bases not matched to a gene: 6. The CDR3 reads CATRGQGVDEQFF. The CDR3 nucleotides are TGTGCCACCCGCGGACAGGGGGTCGATGAGCAGTTCTTC.